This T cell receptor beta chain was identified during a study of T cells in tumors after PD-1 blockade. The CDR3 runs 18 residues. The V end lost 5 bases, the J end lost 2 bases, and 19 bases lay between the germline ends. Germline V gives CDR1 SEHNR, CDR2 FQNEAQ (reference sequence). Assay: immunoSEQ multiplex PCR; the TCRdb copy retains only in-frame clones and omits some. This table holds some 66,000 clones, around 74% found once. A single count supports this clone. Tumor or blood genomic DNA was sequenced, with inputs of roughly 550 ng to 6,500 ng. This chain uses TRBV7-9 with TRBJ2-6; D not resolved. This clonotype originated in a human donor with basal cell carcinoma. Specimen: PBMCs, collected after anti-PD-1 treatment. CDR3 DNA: TGTGCCAGCAGCCCCCGCAGTGGGGTTGCTGCTGGGGCCAACGTCCTGACTTTC. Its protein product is CASSPRSGVAAGANVLTF.